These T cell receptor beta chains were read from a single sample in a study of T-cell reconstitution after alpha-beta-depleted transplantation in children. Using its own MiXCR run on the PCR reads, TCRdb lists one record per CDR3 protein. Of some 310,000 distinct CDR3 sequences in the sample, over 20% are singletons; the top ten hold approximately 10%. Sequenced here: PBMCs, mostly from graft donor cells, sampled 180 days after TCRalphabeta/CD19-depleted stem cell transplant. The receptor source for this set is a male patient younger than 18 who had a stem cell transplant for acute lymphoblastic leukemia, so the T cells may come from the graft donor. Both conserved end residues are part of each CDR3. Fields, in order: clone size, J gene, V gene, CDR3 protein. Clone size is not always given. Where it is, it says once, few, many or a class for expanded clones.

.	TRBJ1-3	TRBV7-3	CASSRDRGPSGNTIYF
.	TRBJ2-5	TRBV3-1	CASSQYIREETQYF
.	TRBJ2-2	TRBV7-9	CASRSGRSNTGELFF
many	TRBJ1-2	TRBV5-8	CASSLQGVRHGYTF
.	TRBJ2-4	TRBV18	CASSPADSGRDIQYF
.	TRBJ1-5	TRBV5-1	CASSHPGSELNQPQHF
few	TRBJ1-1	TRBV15	CATSRDLGKVTEAFF
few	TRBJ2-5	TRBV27	CASSTEGAGETQYF
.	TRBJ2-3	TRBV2	CASSEDSGIYTDTQYF
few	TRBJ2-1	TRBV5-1	CASSPQPGLAGEQFF
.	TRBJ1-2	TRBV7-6	CASSLGTDGYTF
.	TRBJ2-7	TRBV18	CASSPNFGSREQYF
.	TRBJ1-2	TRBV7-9	CASSSPQGYGYTF
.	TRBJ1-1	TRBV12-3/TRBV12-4	CASSFSQGTSDNTEAFF
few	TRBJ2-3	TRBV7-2	CASSQQTGHTDTQYF
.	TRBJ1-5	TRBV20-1	CSARPGNSNQPQHF
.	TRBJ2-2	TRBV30	CAWIGDSKLNTGELFF
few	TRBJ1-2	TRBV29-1	CSVDSLFYGYTF
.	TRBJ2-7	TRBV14	CASSPIGGAYEQYF
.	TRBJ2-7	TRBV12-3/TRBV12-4	CASSRDRVREQYF
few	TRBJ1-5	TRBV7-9	CASSPWGGFNQPQHF
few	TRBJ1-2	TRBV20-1	CSARDRRDNYGYTF
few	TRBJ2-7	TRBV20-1	CSANPSGPRYEQYF
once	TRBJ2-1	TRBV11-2	CASSLISRTLEQFF
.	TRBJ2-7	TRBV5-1	CASSLKLGLAGEQYF
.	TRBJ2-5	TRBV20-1	CSADRDGQETQYF
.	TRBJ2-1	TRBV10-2	CASSEGTSGNNEQFF
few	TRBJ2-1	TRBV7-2	CASSLVASGERIF
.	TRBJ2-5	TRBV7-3	CASSLLRGTGETQYF
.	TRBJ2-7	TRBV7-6	CASSGGKGITYEQYF
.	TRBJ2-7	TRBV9	CASSVEYGTDYEQYF
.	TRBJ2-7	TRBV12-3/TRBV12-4	CASSPEMAAAYEQYF
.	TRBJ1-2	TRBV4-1	CASSLQPDRPNYGYTF
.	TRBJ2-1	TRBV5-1	CASSLLPPGLAGVEEQFF
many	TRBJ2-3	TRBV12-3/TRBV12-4	CASSERDTQYF
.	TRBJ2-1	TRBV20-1	CCARDWGEGSYNEQFF
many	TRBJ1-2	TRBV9	CASSVDTNYGYTF
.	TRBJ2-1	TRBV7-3	CASSSRPPTSGNNEQFF
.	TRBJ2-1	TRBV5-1	CASSLGQRYNEQFF
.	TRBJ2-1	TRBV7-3	CASSFEGANEQFF
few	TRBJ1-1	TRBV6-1	CASSVTGFTEAFF